These 21 T cell receptor beta chains were sequenced from one sample in a study of response to subunit inactivated influenza vaccine. TCRdb called the RT-PCR reads again in MiXCR, with one record for every CDR3 protein. The table lists 490,000 or so distinct CDR3 sequences, roughly 8.2% of them singletons. This material consisted of PBMCs from blood, taken 23 to 25 months after vaccination. All receptors come from a man between 50 and 70 years old who received an inactivated influenza vaccine.

This rearrangement joins TRBV6-7 to TRBJ1-5; D perhaps matches TRBD1 (6 bases). TRBV6-7 is designated an ORF whose function remains uncertain. The V end lost 2 bases, the J end lost 5 bases, and 19 bases lay between the germline ends. The CDR3 contains 17 residues. The CDR3 DNA is TGTGCCAGCAGTTACCGGAGAGTCAGGGGTGGTGATCAGCCCCAGCATTTT. It yields the protein CASSYRRVRGGDQPQHF.

This clonotype has a handful of counts. The chain couples TRBV11-2 to TRBJ2-1, with 9 bases fitting TRBD2. The CDR3 covers 15 residues. V gave up 1 base and J gave up 8 bases; unmatched junction bases: 6. CDR1 is SGHAT and CDR2 is FQNNGV in the germline V gene. CDR3 sequence: CASSLGGRARDEQFF. The CDR3 nucleotides read TGTGCCAGCAGCTTAGGCGGGAGGGCCAGAGATGAGCAGTTCTTC.

Note on this clonotype: Compared with germline, one end of the junction differs, possibly owing to a read error. The chain combines TRBV20-1 with TRBJ2-1; 10 bases line up with TRBD2. Germline V CDR1 and CDR2: DFQATT, SNEGSKA (reference sequence). The CDR3 loop spans 15 amino acids. CDR3 in amino acids: CSASRAGGPYNEQSF. The CDR3 nucleotides are TGCAGTGCTAGCCGAGCGGGGGGGCCGTACAATGAGCAGTCCTTC.

This clonotype was seen a handful of times. The V gene is TRBV5-1, the J gene TRBJ2-7, with 8 bases fitting TRBD1. V lost 4 bases and J lost 5; bases outside the gene matches: 14. In germline, CDR1 is SGHRS, CDR2 YFSETQ. The CDR3 is made up of 16 amino acids. The CDR3 here is CASSIGMGQASDEQYF. The CDR3 DNA is TGCGCCAGCAGCATTGGTATGGGACAGGCCAGCGACGAGCAGTACTTC. Full variable domain (missing parts from reference TRBV5-1 and TRBJ2-7): KAGVTQTPRYLIKTRGQQVTLSCSPISGHRSVSWYQQTPGQGLQFLFEYFSETQRNKGNFPGRFSGRQFSNSRSEMNVSTLELGDSALYLCASSIGMGQASDEQYFGPGTRLTVT.

The genes are TRBV7-2 and TRBJ2-7, with a possible D match to TRBD2 (5 bases). V was shortened by 5 bases and J by 6 bases, with 26 bases between the two germline ends. Germline V gene lookup returns CDR1 SGHTA and CDR2 FQGNSA. This CDR3 has 17 amino acids. CDR3 in amino acids: CASSGLEGTAYSGEQYF. CDR3 in DNA: TGTGCCAGCAGCGGTCTAGAGGGTACCGCCTACTCGGGCGAGCAGTACTTC.

Comments on this clonotype: A read error may account for a junction end that differs from germline. The chain carries TRBV20-1 and TRBJ2-1; 10 nucleotides match TRBD2. This CDR3 is built from 19 residues. The germline CDR1 and CDR2 sequences are DFQATT and SNEGSKA (reference sequence). The CDR3, as DNA: TGCTGTGCTAACCTTCCACCGGGACTAGCGCCTCGAGTCTACAATGAGCAGTTCTTC. Translation gives CCANLPPGLAPRVYNEQFF.

The CDR3 DNA reads TGTGCCAGCAGCCCAGAAGGACAGACTTACGAGCAGTACTTC. Translation: CASSPEGQTYEQYF. The gene calls are TRBV5-5 and TRBJ2-7; possible D gene TRBD1, 6 bases. The CDR3 is 14 residues long. Trimming shortened V by 4 bases and J by 4 bases, and 15 bases separated the two germline ends. Germline loops: CDR1 SGHKS, CDR2 YYEKEE (reference sequence).

This clonotype has ten or more counts. The chain couples TRBV12-3 or TRBV12-4 to TRBJ1-2; possibly TRBD1 for D (6 bases). The ends were cut back, 4 bases at V and 6 bases at J, with 9 bases in the middle. The CDR3 is made up of 12 amino acids. As DNA, the CDR3 is TGTGCCAGCAGTTCGGGGGGCAATGGCTACACCTTC. Its protein is CASSSGGNGYTF.

In its sample, this clonotype was seen many times. The CDR3 DNA follows: TGTGCCAGCAGTTTGGCGGGGTACGCGGTGAACACTGAAGCTTTCTTT. Translated, it gives CASSLAGYAVNTEAFF. V usage is TRBV27 and J usage is TRBJ1-1; D call uncertain. The ends were cut back, 3 bases at V and 0 bases at J, with 14 bases in the middle. The germline V gene encodes CDR1 MNHEY and CDR2 SMNVEV (reference sequence). The CDR3 sequence is 16 residues long.

This clonotype was detected only a few times. This chain uses TRBV4-2 with TRBJ1-2; D uncertain. Deletions cut 4 bases from V and 4 bases from J, with 13 bases between. In germline, CDR1 is LGHNA, CDR2 YNFKEQ. The CDR3 totals 14 residues. CDR3: CASSPLPGIYGYTF. The CDR3 DNA is TGTGCCAGCAGCCCCCTACCGGGCATCTATGGCTACACCTTC.

In this sample, this clonotype turned up many times. This chain joins TRBV5-5 and TRBJ2-7; 7 bases map to TRBD1. Germline V CDR1 and CDR2: SGHKS, YYEKEE (reference sequence). This CDR3 has 15 amino acids. The V and J ends lost 0 bases and 3 bases, in that order; junction bases with no gene match: 6. This chain's CDR3 is CASSLGRGLYYEQYF. The CDR3 region has the DNA TGTGCCAGCAGCTTGGGCAGGGGGTTATACTACGAGCAGTACTTC.

CDR3 residues: CASSSTGTNGQYF. The CDR3 DNA follows: TGTGCCAGCAGTTCCACCGGGACTAACGGGCAGTACTTC. The rearrangement links TRBV6-5 to TRBJ2-7; 7 bases fit TRBD2. This CDR3 has 13 residues. Trimming took 4 bases from V and 9 from J; bases not matched to a gene: 9. Germline values: CDR1 MNHEY, CDR2 SVGAGI.

This chain connects TRBV9 to TRBJ2-5; possible D gene TRBD1, 5 bases. CDR1 SGDLS and CDR2 YYNGEE come from the germline V gene. This CDR3 contains 15 residues. Trimming took 4 bases from V and 5 from J, leaving 18 bases between them. The CDR3 loop reads CASSTNKAGKETQYF. In DNA, the CDR3 is TGTGCCAGCAGCACCAATAAGGCAGGGAAGGAGACCCAGTACTTC.

This clonotype has a count of ten or more. The V call is TRBV5-1, the J call TRBJ2-3; D unclear. This CDR3 has 15 residues. The germline V gene encodes CDR1 SGHRS and CDR2 YFSETQ. The V end was cut by 3 bases, the J end by 4 bases, with 15 bases between. For the CDR3, the DNA is TGCGCCAGCAGCTCCCGGACGCCCCACGCAGATACGCAGTATTTT. Amino acid sequence: CASSSRTPHADTQYF.

The gene calls are TRBV5-5 and TRBJ1-5, with D perhaps matching TRBD1 (5 bases). The CDR3 has 14 residues. V gave up 5 bases and J gave up 3 bases, with 12 bases separating them. CDR1 is SGHKS, CDR2 YYEKEE, per germline (reference sequence). The CDR3 region has the DNA TGTGCCAGCAGGTGGGACCTTTCCAATCAGCCCCAGCATTTT. Translated: CASRWDLSNQPQHF.

V gene TRBV12-3 or TRBV12-4 combines with J gene TRBJ1-6, with 7 bases that match TRBD1. The CDR3 length is 15 residues. With V trimmed by 3 bases and J by 5 bases, 4 bases remained unmatched. This CDR3 reads CASSLRDSHNSPLHF. For the CDR3, the DNA is TGTGCCAGCAGTTTGCGGGACAGCCATAATTCACCCCTCCACTTT.

This clonotype was seen a handful of times. This chain uses TRBV29-1 with TRBJ1-3; possibly TRBD1 for D (5 bases). The germline gives CDR1 SQVTM, CDR2 ANQGSEA. V shed 3 bases and J shed 1 base, with 13 bases lying between them. The CDR3 spans 15 residues. The CDR3 loop reads CSVEGTVKSGNTIYF. CDR3 DNA: TGCAGCGTTGAGGGGACGGTTAAATCTGGAAACACCATATATTTT.

CDR3 loop: CASSERQGWNIQYF. Here the CDR3 DNA reads TGTGCCAGCAGTGAACGACAGGGATGGAACATTCAGTACTTC. The rearrangement uses TRBV28 and TRBJ2-4; 7 bases are a match to TRBD1. Germline V gene data show CDR1 as MDHEN and CDR2 as SYDVKM. The CDR3 is 14 amino acids. J was trimmed by 7 bases and V by 5 bases; bases with no gene match: 8.

The rearrangement uses TRBV28 and TRBJ2-5; 12 nucleotides match TRBD2. The junction had 3 bases not matched to a gene; V was cut back by 4 bases and J by 0 bases. CDR1 and CDR2 (germline): MDHEN, SYDVKM. The CDR3 is 16 amino acids. The DNA of the CDR3 is TGTGCCAGCAGTTACTCTAGCGGGGGGGACCAAGAGACCCAGTACTTC. The encoded protein is CASSYSSGGDQETQYF.

J is TRBJ2-2 and V is TRBV3-1; D is tentatively TRBD1 or TRBD2 (5 bases each). The CDR3 extends over 15 amino acids. Trimming left V 4 bases short and J 1 base short, with 10 bases between. Germline CDR1 and CDR2: LGHDT and YNNKEL (reference sequence). For the CDR3, the DNA is TGTGCCAGCAGCCGACGGGACGGGAACACCGGGGAGCTGTTTTTT. As protein: CASSRRDGNTGELFF.

This clonotype was seen ten or more times. The J gene is TRBJ1-6, the V gene TRBV12-3 or TRBV12-4; 7 positions match TRBD1. The CDR3 contains 15 residues. Trimming at V came to 6 bases and at J to 1 base, leaving 3 bases not matched to a gene. The CDR3 protein is CASSRQGSYNSPLHF. The DNA for the CDR3 is TGTGCCAGCAGCCGACAGGGTTCCTATAATTCACCCCTCCACTTT.